This T cell receptor beta chain was recovered during a study of CD8 T cells in Susac syndrome. CDR1 and CDR2 from the germline V gene are MDHEN and SYDVKM. The ends were cut back, 2 bases at V and 1 base at J, with 14 bases in the middle. This CDR3 contains 16 residues. A quantity of about 0.5 to 1 ug RNA underwent reverse transcription using random hexamers. TCRdb analysed the immunoSEQ multiplex PCR reads with MiXCR anew, one entry per CDR3 protein. Of approximately 200,000 distinct CDR3 sequences in the sample, 92% were seen once. CD8+ and CD4+ T cells from blood underwent TCR beta sequencing, which was carried out in a high-throughput format. TEMRA cells were FACS-enriched and CD8+ and CD4+ T cells negatively isolated.

The sequence came from a human donor with multiple sclerosis. The rearrangement joins TRBV28 to TRBJ1-1; D remains ambiguous. Sequencing used CD8+ T cells from PBMCs. CDR3 residues: CASSLRPSGANTEAFF. CDR3 nucleotide sequence: TGTGCCAGCAGTTTACGCCCGTCGGGAGCGAACACTGAAGCTTTCTTT.